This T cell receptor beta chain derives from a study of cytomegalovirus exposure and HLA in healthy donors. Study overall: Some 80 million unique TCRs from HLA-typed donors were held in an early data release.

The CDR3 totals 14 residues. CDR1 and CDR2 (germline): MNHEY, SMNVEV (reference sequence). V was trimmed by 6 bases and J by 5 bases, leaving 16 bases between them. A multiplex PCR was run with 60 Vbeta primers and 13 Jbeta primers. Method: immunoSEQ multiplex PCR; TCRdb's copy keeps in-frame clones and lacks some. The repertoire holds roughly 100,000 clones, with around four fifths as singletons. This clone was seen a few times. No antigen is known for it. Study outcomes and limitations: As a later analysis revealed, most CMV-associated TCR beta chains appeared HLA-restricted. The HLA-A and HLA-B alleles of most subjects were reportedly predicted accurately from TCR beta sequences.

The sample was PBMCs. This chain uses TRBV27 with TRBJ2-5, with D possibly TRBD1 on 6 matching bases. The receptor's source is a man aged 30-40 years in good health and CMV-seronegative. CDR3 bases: TGTGCCAGCAGACGTAGGACAGCGTCCGAGACCCAGTACTTC. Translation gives CASRRRTASETQYF.